What follows describes a single TCR beta chain. The data are from a study of a mutant IDH1 vaccine in newly diagnosed glioma. The CDR3 is 17 residues long. The germline CDR1 and CDR2 sequences are KGHSH and LQKENI. The trim removed 6 bases at V and 2 bases at J, leaving 8 bases unmatched. Stated time point: baseline, week 1 (first vaccination visit). As for treatment: pre-vaccination baseline after standard-of-care therapy. The donors' diagnosis was new WHO grade 3 or 4 astrocytoma that was IDH1-mutant and ATRX-lost. Repertoires were generated with immunoSEQ multiplex PCR, while TCRdb's copy carries only in-frame clones and drops some. The table lists about 70,000 clones, over 70% of them singletons, with approximately 4.4% in the top ten.

V and J are TRBV18 and TRBJ2-7; TRBD2 matches at 15 bases. The clonotype comes from a young woman with glioma. Some clones in this sample may be carry-over from other donors' samples. The sample in question was peripheral blood mononuclear cells (PBMCs), obtained from a glioma patient treated with radiotherapy, temozolomide or both. The DNA for the CDR3 is TGTGCCAGCTCGTCCGGGACTAGCGGGGGGAAACCCTACGAGCAGTACTTC. Amino acid sequence: CASSSGTSGGKPYEQYF.